What follows are 21 T cell receptor beta chains derived from one specimen sequenced in a study of metastatic and nonmetastatic thyroid tumors. TCRdb reanalyzed the PCR reads with MiXCR. The table records tens of thousands of clones, roughly 25% of them present only once. Thyroid surgery was performed in patients who had received no treatment beforehand. What was sequenced was blood. These receptors were collected from a female donor with papillary thyroid cancer or a benign thyroid nodule (not recorded which). Some clones in this sample may be carry-over from other donors' samples.

This clone turned up a few times. The chain joins TRBV19 to TRBJ1-5; 8 nucleotides agree with TRBD1. The germline V gene has CDR1 LNHDA and CDR2 SQIVND (reference sequence). J was trimmed by 6 bases and V by 7 bases; bases with no gene match: 8. There are 14 residues in the CDR3. The CDR3 sequence is CASNNQGAGQPQHF. CDR3 in DNA: TGTGCCAGTAATAATCAGGGGGCGGGTCAGCCCCAGCATTTT.

This clone was counted at least ten times. The genes are TRBV5-6 and TRBJ1-1, with D unresolved. The CDR3 is 13 amino acids. Germline loops: CDR1 SGHDT, CDR2 YYEEEE. V was cut by 0 bases and J by 4 bases, with 7 bases left in between. DNA of the CDR3: TGTGCCAGCAGCTTGGGGCAGGCCACTGAAGCTTTCTTT. Amino acids: CASSLGQATEAFF.

The sample holds many counts of this clone. This chain connects TRBV2 to TRBJ2-3; D uncertain. CDR3 length: 12 residues. Germline V gene sequence: CDR1 SNHLY, CDR2 FYNNEI. V lost 2 bases and J 9 bases, leaving 9 bases between the germline ends. The CDR3 region is CASSESVDTQYF. CDR3 DNA sequence: TGTGCCAGCAGTGAATCAGTGGACACGCAGTATTTT.

This clone was recorded a few times. One end of the junction varies from germline; a read error may be responsible. This rearrangement joins TRBV28 to TRBJ2-2, with 9 bases fitting TRBD2. The CDR3 is made up of 15 amino acids. Germline CDR1 is MDHEN and CDR2 is SYDVKM. Written as DNA, the CDR3 is TGTGCCAGCAGTCTAGCGGGGATGAAAACCGGGGAGATGTTTTTT. It codes for CASSLAGMKTGEMFF.

This clone was recorded a few times. The chain carries TRBV6-1 and TRBJ2-3; a possible D gene is TRBD2 (6 bases). Trimming took 6 bases from V and 2 from J, leaving 15 bases between them. CDR3 length: 15 amino acids. CDR1 is MNHNS, CDR2 SASEGT, per germline. For the CDR3, the DNA is TGTGCCAGCAGCCCCGGACTATCTAACACAGATACGCAGTATTTT. This translates into CASSPGLSNTDTQYF.

This rearrangement joins TRBV28 to TRBJ2-7; 7 positions match TRBD1. Germline CDR1 MDHEN, CDR2 SYDVKM. The J segment lost 3 bases and the V segment lost 2 bases, leaving 28 bases of the junction unmatched. This CDR3 comprises 22 residues. The CDR3: CASSLTLITGSRGRDQDYEQYF. The CDR3, as DNA: TGTGCCAGCAGTTTAACATTAATTACGGGATCGAGGGGGCGCGACCAAGACTACGAGCAGTACTTC.

This clone occurred once. V usage is TRBV20-1 and J usage is TRBJ2-3; no clear D gene. The germline V and J ends were trimmed by 5 bases and 6 bases, with 21 bases remaining between them. Germline-derived CDR1 and CDR2 are DFQATT and SNEGSKA (reference sequence). CDR3 length equals 15 residues. CDR3 region: CSAQHASLNLDTQYF. DNA of the CDR3: TGCAGTGCTCAACATGCAAGCCTGAACCTGGATACGCAGTATTTT.

On this clone itself: Germline and junction disagree at one end, which may indicate a read error. The rearrangement uses TRBV27 and TRBJ1-1, with D perhaps TRBD1 (6 bases). The CDR3 is 15 amino acids. From germline, CDR1 is MNHEY and CDR2 SMNVEV (reference sequence). In nucleotides, the CDR3 is TGTGCCTGCAGAACCAAGCGCAGGGGTTCAGCTGAAGCTTTCTTT. Protein sequence: CACRTKRRGSAEAFF.

This clone occurred many times. This chain joins TRBV14 and TRBJ1-1; a weak D match, TRBD1 (5 bases). Germline loops: CDR1 SGHDN, CDR2 FVKESK. This CDR3 has 17 residues. Trimming shortened V by 4 bases and J by 0 bases, and 18 bases separated the two germline ends. CDR3: CASSLPGRNRMNTEAFF. Written as DNA, the CDR3 is TGTGCCAGCAGCCTCCCGGGACGAAATAGAATGAACACTGAAGCTTTCTTT.

A remark on this clone: An end of the junction does not agree with germline; a read error may underlie this. This chain connects TRBV6-2 or TRBV6-3 to TRBJ2-3; TRBD1 is a possible D gene (6 bases). CDR1 is MNHEY, CDR2 SVGEGT, per germline. This CDR3 contains 12 residues. CDR3 residues: CSSVEGVDTQYF. In DNA, the CDR3 is TGTTCCAGCGTTGAGGGGGTGGATACGCAGTATTTT.

The chain carries TRBV11-2 and TRBJ2-3; 8 nucleotides agree with TRBD2. V trimming: 2 bases; J trimming: 0 bases; junction bases outside the gene matches: 4. Per the germline V gene, CDR1 is SGHAT and CDR2 is FQNNGV. The CDR3 is 16 amino acids. The CDR3 DNA reads as TGTGCCAGCAGCTTACAAGCGGGAGCTAGCACAGATACGCAGTATTTT. Protein sequence: CASSLQAGASTDTQYF.

This clone was seen many times. V and J are TRBV7-2 and TRBJ1-2; no clear D gene. Deletions cut 1 base from V and 4 bases from J, with 7 bases between. The germline V gene encodes CDR1 SGHTA and CDR2 FQGNSA. The CDR3 has 13 residues. The CDR3 DNA is TGTGCCAGCAGCTTAGGTTTCCTCTATGGCTACACCTTC. Its translation is CASSLGFLYGYTF.

In this sample, this clone turned up many times. This CDR3 is also generated by other DNA sequences in the sample. The CDR3 loop reads CASSFDRGGTDTQYF. The CDR3, as DNA: TGTGCCAGCAGCTTTGACAGGGGAGGCACAGATACGCAGTATTTT. The V and J genes are TRBV5-8 and TRBJ2-3; TRBD1 aligns across 8 bases. CDR1 SGHTS and CDR2 YDEGEE come from the germline V gene. The CDR3 length is 15 residues. Trimming cost V 2 bases and J 1 base; bases outside gene matches: 3.

This clone was counted between two and nine times. This chain links TRBV28 with TRBJ2-7, with 8 positions matching TRBD1. The CDR3 sequence is 16 residues long. With V trimmed by 6 bases and J by 0 bases, 10 bases remained unmatched. Looked up from germline, CDR1 is MDHEN and CDR2 is SYDVKM. CDR3: CASRPLWTGCSYEQYF. DNA of the CDR3: TGTGCCAGCAGACCTTTATGGACAGGGTGCTCCTACGAGCAGTACTTC.

This clone appeared many times. The rearrangement uses TRBV30 and TRBJ1-2, with TRBD1 identical over 7 bases. The V segment lost 2 bases and the J segment 0 bases; nucleotides outside the gene matches: 12. Germline values: CDR1 GTSNPN, CDR2 SVGIG (reference sequence). This CDR3 is built from 17 residues. This CDR3 reads CAWSRITGTDPNYGYTF. The CDR3 DNA is TGTGCCTGGAGTCGCATCACCGGGACAGACCCTAACTATGGCTACACCTTC.

This clone was detected many times. The rearrangement links TRBV18 to TRBJ2-1; TRBD2 agrees at 8 bases. The germline V gene encodes CDR1 KGHSH and CDR2 LQKENI. The CDR3 covers 17 residues. Trimming at V came to 2 bases and at J to 1 base, leaving 7 bases not matched to a gene. The CDR3: CASSPVTSGMSYNEQFF. Written as DNA, the CDR3 is TGTGCCAGCTCACCAGTAACTAGCGGAATGTCCTACAATGAGCAGTTCTTC.

This clone came up many times. A clone one base away is much larger, so this may be a read error. The V call is TRBV10-1, the J call TRBJ1-2, with D unresolved. The V end was cut by 3 bases, the J end by 3 bases, with 8 bases between. There are 13 residues in the CDR3. Germline V gives CDR1 WNHNN, CDR2 SYGVQD (reference sequence). The CDR3 DNA follows: TGCGCCAGCAGTGAAAGGGCCGACTATGGCTACACCTTC. This translates into CASSERADYGYTF.

This clone has at least ten counts. The rearrangement uses TRBV2 and TRBJ2-5; perhaps D is TRBD1 or TRBD2 (7 bases each). V was cut by 5 bases and J by 5 bases, with 12 bases left in between. There are 13 residues in the CDR3. Germline V gene data show CDR1 as SNHLY and CDR2 as FYNNEI. The CDR3 sequence: CASSYQGGETQYF. Written as DNA, the CDR3 is TGTGCCAGCAGTTATCAGGGGGGGGAGACCCAGTACTTC.

This clone was seen ten or more times. V is TRBV5-1 and J is TRBJ2-6; D possibly corresponds to TRBD2 (6 bases). V was shortened by 0 bases and J by 2 bases, with 15 bases between the two germline ends. This CDR3 is 18 amino acids long. Germline CDR1 and CDR2: SGHRS and YFSETQ. CDR3 protein: CASSLVPGGLAGANVLTF. For the CDR3, the DNA is TGCGCCAGCAGCTTGGTTCCAGGAGGGTTGGCTGGGGCCAACGTCCTGACTTTC.

In this sample, this clone turned up many times. The V call is TRBV28, the J call TRBJ1-2, with a weak D call TRBD1 (6 bases). CDR3 size: 14 residues. Germline V gives CDR1 MDHEN, CDR2 SYDVKM. Trimming cost V 7 bases and J 3 bases, with 15 bases left between them. The CDR3: CASTPGAGDYGYTF. Written as DNA, the CDR3 is TGTGCCAGCACCCCGGGGGCAGGGGACTATGGCTACACCTTC.

This clone was detected only a few times. This chain links TRBV12-3 or TRBV12-4 with TRBJ2-3; D unresolved. The CDR3 contains 13 residues. V was shortened by 3 bases and J by 1 base, with 5 bases between the two germline ends. The DNA of the CDR3 is TGTGCCAGCAGTTTGTCCCGCACAGATACGCAGTATTTT. This encodes CASSLSRTDTQYF.